The 18 T cell receptor beta chains given below trace back to one sample, sequenced in a study of T-cell memory formation after mild COVID-19. MiXCR was run by TCRdb on the 5' RACE reads, yielding one entry per CDR3 protein. The profile shows about 610,000 distinct CDR3 sequences, 17% of them singletons. Sequencing input: PBMCs or a T cell subset sorted from them (not recorded which). The receptors derive from an adult woman who had mild COVID-19 (a few samples of this study predate the infection). Cell type and time point are not known.

The CDR3 is CAWSPPPGPTGELFF. The CDR3 DNA reads TGTGCCTGGAGTCCCCCCCCGGGCCCCACCGGGGAGCTGTTTTTT. The V and J genes are TRBV30 and TRBJ2-2; D gene unclear. The germline CDR1 and CDR2 sequences are GTSNPN and SVGIG (reference sequence). Trimming left V 2 bases short and J 4 bases short, with 14 bases between. CDR3 size: 15 residues. The complete variable domain, with remaining parts taken from reference TRBV30 and TRBJ2-2, reads SQTIHQWPATLVQPVGSPLSLECTVEGTSNPNLYWYRQAAGRGLQLLFYSVGIGQISSEVPQNLSASRPQDRQFILSSKKLLLSDSGFYLCAWSPPPGPTGELFFGEGSRLTVL.

The CDR3 nucleotides read TGTGCCAGCACCCGATACAGACCCACTGAAGCTTTCTTT. Protein sequence: CASTRYRPTEAFF. The chain joins TRBV7-9 to TRBJ1-1; no definite D call. The germline gives CDR1 SEHNR, CDR2 FQNEAQ (reference sequence). This CDR3 has 13 residues. With 7 bases removed from V and 4 bases from J, the gap between germline ends came to 13 bases.

The rearrangement uses TRBV7-9 and TRBJ1-6; 7 bases are shared with TRBD1. The ends lost 0 bases at V and 17 bases at J; junction bases unmatched: 13. The germline V gene encodes CDR1 SEHNR and CDR2 FQNEAQ (reference sequence). This CDR3 comprises 15 residues. CDR3 residues: CASSLAGRDSPDVHF. The DNA for the CDR3 is TGTGCCAGCAGCTTAGCGGGTCGGGACAGTCCAGACGTCCACTTT.

The chain has TRBV7-2 and TRBJ2-3; 14 nucleotides match TRBD2. Germline CDR1 and CDR2: SGHTA and FQGNSA. The V segment lost 4 bases and the J segment 1 base; nucleotides outside the gene matches: 10. This CDR3 contains 19 residues. Here the CDR3 DNA reads TGTGCCAGCAGCTCCCCTTTAGGGACTAGCGGGGGCCGCACAGATACGCAGTATTTT. Amino acid sequence: CASSSPLGTSGGRTDTQYF.

This clonotype was counted a few times. This chain joins TRBV25-1 and TRBJ2-7; D is perhaps TRBD1 (6 bases). Per the germline V gene, CDR1 is MGHDK and CDR2 is SYGVNS. The CDR3 is 14 residues long. Between the trimmed V and J ends, which lost 3 bases and 0 bases, there was a span of 9 bases. The CDR3 DNA sequence: TGTGCCAGCAGTGAGACAGGAAACTCCTACGAGCAGTACTTC. Its protein is CASSETGNSYEQYF.

This clonotype was counted only a few times. This sequence joins TRBV18 and TRBJ1-4; D call uncertain. CDR1 KGHSH and CDR2 LQKENI come from the germline V gene. V was pared by 2 bases and J by 8 bases, with 12 bases between. This CDR3 is built from 14 residues. The CDR3 nucleotides read TGTGCCAGCTCACCAACGGCCACAGCAGAAAAACTGTTTTTT. It translates to CASSPTATAEKLFF.

The gene calls are TRBV20-1 and TRBJ2-2; 8 bases match TRBD1. This CDR3 region has 13 residues. With 5 bases clipped from V and 5 bases from J, the junction kept 4 bases outside the gene matches. Germline assignment: CDR1 DFQATT and CDR2 SNEGSKA (reference sequence). CDR3 region: CSAGRGLTGELFF. The CDR3 DNA follows: TGCAGTGCTGGCAGGGGGCTTACCGGGGAGCTGTTTTTT.

In its sample, this clonotype was seen a few times. The gene calls are TRBV7-9 and TRBJ2-1; 7 bases match TRBD2. With 4 bases clipped from V and 3 bases from J, the junction kept 15 bases outside the gene matches. This CDR3 has 18 amino acids. Germline CDR1 SEHNR, CDR2 FQNEAQ (reference sequence). DNA of the CDR3: TGTGCCAGCAGCTCATACGTAGGGAGGGCTTCAGACTACAATGAGCAGTTCTTC. Translating gives CASSSYVGRASDYNEQFF.

This clonotype was counted a few times. The V gene is TRBV6-2 or TRBV6-3, the J gene TRBJ2-7, with 7 bases identical to TRBD1. CDR3 length equals 16 residues. The germline CDR1 and CDR2 sequences are MNHEY and SVGEGT. The V gene end was trimmed by 6 bases and the J gene end by 5 bases; junction bases not matched to a gene: 16. The CDR3 here is CASSPRARQGTHEQYF. The CDR3 bases are TGTGCCAGCAGCCCAAGGGCTAGACAGGGTACCCACGAGCAGTACTTC.

The chain carries TRBV11-2 and TRBJ2-7, with 9 bases identical to TRBD2. The J segment lost 0 bases and the V segment lost 6 bases, leaving 6 bases of the junction unmatched. The germline V gene encodes CDR1 SGHAT and CDR2 FQNNGV. The CDR3 is 15 residues long. Written as DNA, the CDR3 is TGTGCCAGCAGGGTGAGCGGGAGGATCTCCTACGAGCAGTACTTC. This gives the protein CASRVSGRISYEQYF.

This clonotype was seen a handful of times. Because the CDR3's place on the DNA is in doubt, the DNA is left out and the CDR3 is given as listed by TCRdb. This chain joins TRBV5-6 and TRBJ2-3; the table's D call of TRBD2 was not tested on the DNA. The germline CDR1 and CDR2 sequences are SGHDT and YYEEEE. The CDR3 region is 14 residues in length, termini included. The CDR3: CASSLVASGNSLYF.

This clonotype has a handful of counts. The chain couples TRBV10-3 to TRBJ2-7; 9 nucleotides line up with TRBD2. The germline V gene has CDR1 ENHRY and CDR2 SYGVKD. The CDR3 covers 14 residues. V lost 3 bases and J lost 3; bases outside the gene matches: 3. CDR3 amino acids: CAISELAGLYEQYF. The CDR3 DNA reads as TGTGCCATCAGTGAACTAGCGGGTCTCTACGAGCAGTACTTC.

This clonotype was recorded at least ten times. The chain carries TRBV29-1 and TRBJ1-2; D is possibly TRBD1 (5 bases). V was pared by 4 bases and J by 0 bases, with 9 bases between. Germline CDR1 SQVTM, CDR2 ANQGSEA. The CDR3 is 13 residues long. CDR3: CSVGQGANYGYTF. The CDR3 DNA sequence: TGCAGCGTTGGGCAGGGAGCTAACTATGGCTACACCTTC.

A few counts support this clonotype. The chain recombines TRBV6-5 with TRBJ1-2; 8 bases agree with TRBD1. Germline-derived CDR1 and CDR2 are MNHEY and SVGAGI. The ends lost 8 bases at V and 4 bases at J; junction bases unmatched: 3. This CDR3 contains 12 residues. The CDR3 DNA follows: TGTGCCAGCTGTGACAGGGGCTATGGCTACACCTTC. Translated: CASCDRGYGYTF.

This chain joins TRBV6-2 or TRBV6-3 and TRBJ2-6; possible D gene TRBD2, 7 bases. Per germline, CDR1 MNHEY and CDR2 SVGEGT. CDR3 length equals 16 residues. Deletions cut 6 bases from V and 3 bases from J, with 15 bases between. This CDR3 reads CASSPAGAIGANVLTF. DNA of the CDR3: TGTGCCAGCAGCCCCGCGGGGGCGATTGGGGCCAACGTCCTGACTTTC.

This clonotype was seen a few times. The chain uses TRBV12-3 or TRBV12-4 and TRBJ2-7; D not resolved. Trimming took 1 base from V and 4 from J, leaving 8 bases between them. CDR3 length equals 13 residues. CDR3 amino acids: CASSLGRRYEQYF. In DNA form, the CDR3 reads TGTGCCAGCAGTTTAGGCCGAAGGTACGAGCAGTACTTC.

The rearrangement uses TRBV7-9 and TRBJ2-2; 12 nucleotides align to TRBD2. This CDR3 has 19 amino acids. Germline V gene lookup returns CDR1 SEHNR and CDR2 FQNEAQ (reference sequence). V shed 11 bases and J 3 bases; nucleotides not matched to a gene: 19. As DNA, the CDR3 is TGTGCCCTCAACGCCCTCGCTGAACGACTAGCGGGAGACACCGGGGAGCTGTTTTTT. Translating gives CALNALAERLAGDTGELFF. The full variable domain, its missing parts supplied by reference TRBV7-9 and TRBJ2-2, is DTGVSQNPRHKITKRGQNVTFRCDPISEHNRLYWYRQTLGQGPEFLTYFQNEAQLEKSRLLSDRFSAERPKGSFSTLEIQRTEQGDSAMYLCALNALAERLAGDTGELFFGEGSRLTVL.

This clonotype was counted a few times. This chain links TRBV9 with TRBJ2-7, with 7 nucleotides matching TRBD2. In germline, CDR1 is SGDLS, CDR2 YYNGEE. The junction had 9 bases not matched to a gene; V was cut back by 3 bases and J by 0 bases. The CDR3 totals 16 residues. For the CDR3, the DNA is TGTGCCAGCAGCGCTGGGCTAGCGGACACCTCCTACGAGCAGTACTTC. This sequence encodes CASSAGLADTSYEQYF.